The 32 T cell receptor beta chains reported below all come from one sample, sequenced in a study of T-cell memory formation after mild COVID-19. Via MiXCR, TCRdb re-called the 5' RACE reads, giving one row per CDR3 protein. The sample records about 82,000 distinct CDR3 sequences, about 12% being singletons. Sequencing was carried out using PBMCs or a T cell subset sorted from them (not recorded which). The receptors originated from an adult woman who had mild COVID-19 (a few samples of this study predate the infection). Cell type and time point are not known.

This clonotype was counted between two and nine times. This chain uses TRBV24-1 with TRBJ2-2; 8 bases fit TRBD1. Germline CDR1 KGHDR, CDR2 SFDVKD. CDR3 length: 18 amino acids. V lost 0 bases and J lost 4; bases outside the gene matches: 9. The CDR3 DNA is TGTGCCACCAGTGATTTGCGTTCCCAGGGGGCGGCCACCGGGGAGCTGTTTTTT. Translated, it gives CATSDLRSQGAATGELFF.

This clonotype was seen only a few times. The chain combines TRBV6-5 with TRBJ1-1; 9 nucleotides align to TRBD1. Trimming removed 6 bases from V and 3 bases from J; junction bases left unmatched: 5. Germline CDR1 MNHEY, CDR2 SVGAGI. The CDR3 runs 14 residues. This CDR3 is CASSLGQGYTEAFF. In DNA form, the CDR3 reads TGTGCCAGCAGCTTAGGACAGGGGTACACTGAAGCTTTCTTT.

The chain couples TRBV12-3 or TRBV12-4 to TRBJ2-1; weak D call: TRBD2 (5 bases). The CDR3 length is 15 residues. V shed 0 bases and J shed 7 bases, with 13 bases lying between them. DNA for the CDR3: TGTGCCAGCAGTTTAGCGCCGGGAATCGGGAATGAGCAGTTCTTC. Translating gives CASSLAPGIGNEQFF.

This clonotype was detected a few times. The chain is built from TRBV4-2 and TRBJ2-1; a weak D match, TRBD2 (6 bases). With 3 bases removed from V and 9 bases from J, the gap between germline ends came to 6 bases. The germline V gene has CDR1 LGHNA and CDR2 YNFKEQ. The CDR3 contains 11 residues. CDR3 sequence: CASSQGGEQFF. For the CDR3, the DNA is TGTGCCAGCAGCCAGGGGGGTGAGCAGTTCTTC.

A few counts support this clonotype. This sequence joins TRBV6-2 or TRBV6-3 and TRBJ2-5, with TRBD1 matching 10 bases. The CDR3 contains 15 residues. In germline, CDR1 is MNHEY, CDR2 SVGEGT. With 2 bases clipped from V and 2 bases from J, the junction kept 2 bases outside the gene matches. DNA of the CDR3: TGTGCCAGCAGTTACGAGGACAGGGGGCAAGAGACCCAGTACTTC. Translating gives CASSYEDRGQETQYF.

This clonotype showed up just a few times. The chain couples TRBV10-3 to TRBJ2-2; D unclear. V was cut by 0 bases and J by 2 bases, with 7 bases left in between. CDR3 length: 15 amino acids. The V gene's germline CDR1 is ENHRY and CDR2 SYGVKD. The CDR3 DNA follows: TGTGCCATCAGTGAGTCTTCGACTAACACCGGGGAGCTGTTTTTT. This codes for CAISESSTNTGELFF.

The genes are TRBV4-2 and TRBJ2-1; TRBD2 matches at 9 bases. Germline V gene sequence: CDR1 LGHNA, CDR2 YNFKEQ. The CDR3 is made up of 17 amino acids. Losses at the gene ends were 0 bases for V and 4 bases for J; bases not matched to a gene: 7. CDR3 residues: CASSQDWPSGAYNEQFF. The CDR3 DNA reads TGTGCCAGCAGCCAAGATTGGCCTAGCGGGGCTTACAATGAGCAGTTCTTC.

This clonotype was seen at least ten times. The chain combines TRBV4-1 with TRBJ2-1; 10 nucleotides match TRBD2. The CDR3 consists of 17 residues. The germline V gene encodes CDR1 MGHRA and CDR2 YSYEKL. Losses at the gene ends were 1 base for V and 2 bases for J; bases not matched to a gene: 5. The CDR3 is CASSQVWTSGTYNEQFF. The CDR3 DNA sequence: TGCGCCAGCAGCCAAGTCTGGACTAGCGGAACCTACAATGAGCAGTTCTTC.

This clonotype was found many times. The CDR3 reads CASSYSNSGANVLTF. CDR3 in DNA: TGTGCCAGCAGTTACTCAAACTCTGGGGCCAACGTCCTGACTTTC. J is TRBJ2-6 and V is TRBV6-2 or TRBV6-3; D is unclear. CDR1 is MNHEY and CDR2 is SVGEGT in the germline V gene. The CDR3 consists of 15 residues. The V end lost 0 bases, the J end lost 0 bases, and 3 bases lay between the germline ends.

The chain carries TRBV5-8 and TRBJ2-7, with D maybe TRBD1 (6 bases). The CDR3 loop spans 16 amino acids. V gave up 3 bases and J gave up 3 bases, with 19 bases separating them. Germline V gene lookup returns CDR1 SGHTS and CDR2 YDEGEE. The CDR3 here is CASSWTAGEVYYEQYF. CDR3 coding DNA: TGTGCCAGCAGCTGGACCGCAGGGGAAGTTTACTACGAGCAGTACTTC.

This clonotype occurred a few times. The chain is built from TRBV20-1 and TRBJ1-2, with D possibly being TRBD1 (6 bases). The CDR3 is made up of 17 amino acids. Deletions cut 5 bases from V and 4 bases from J, with 26 bases between. Germline V gives CDR1 DFQATT, CDR2 SNEGSKA (reference sequence). CDR3: CSAVPWPRTDPIYGYTF. CDR3 nucleotides: TGCAGTGCTGTCCCTTGGCCCAGGACAGATCCCATCTATGGCTACACCTTC.

This clonotype was seen a few times. The V and J genes are TRBV4-1 and TRBJ2-7; D not resolved. The CDR3 extends over 14 amino acids. The germline V gene encodes CDR1 MGHRA and CDR2 YSYEKL. The V end was cut by 2 bases, the J end by 3 bases, with 11 bases between. CDR3 in DNA: TGCGCCAGCAGCCAACTACTCCAGAGCTACGAGCAGTACTTC. As protein: CASSQLLQSYEQYF.

The table lists this clonotype with a few counts. J is TRBJ2-2 and V is TRBV12-3 or TRBV12-4; D is perhaps TRBD1 (6 bases). This CDR3 is 13 amino acids long. The V end was cut by 8 bases, the J end by 7 bases, with 14 bases between. This CDR3 reads CASGKLGGGELFF. The CDR3 nucleotides are TGTGCCAGCGGGAAGTTAGGGGGCGGGGAGCTGTTTTTT.

This clonotype was recorded many times. The gene calls are TRBV15 and TRBJ2-1, with 11 positions matching TRBD2. Germline assignment: CDR1 LNHNV and CDR2 YYDKDF (reference sequence). This CDR3 region has 14 residues. After removal of 6 bases from V and 5 bases from J, the junction contained 3 bases not matched to a gene. CDR3: CATRGTSGHNEQFF. The CDR3 region has the DNA TGTGCCACCAGGGGGACTAGCGGTCACAATGAGCAGTTCTTC.

V gene TRBV5-1 combines with J gene TRBJ2-3; D unclear. CDR3 size: 16 residues. Germline-derived CDR1 and CDR2 are SGHRS and YFSETQ. V lost 0 bases and J lost 2, with 13 bases in between. CDR3 region: CASSLVAPTYTDTQYF. CDR3 DNA: TGCGCCAGCAGCTTGGTGGCTCCCACATACACAGATACGCAGTATTTT.

This clonotype was detected a few times. The chain is built from TRBV7-9 and TRBJ1-1, with D perhaps TRBD1 (5 bases). There are 12 residues in the CDR3. Trimming took off 6 bases at V and 7 bases at J, with 12 bases between the two ends. CDR1 SEHNR and CDR2 FQNEAQ come from the germline V gene (reference sequence). CDR3 nucleotide sequence: TGTGCCAGCAGTCCTGGGAGGGGTGAAGCTTTCTTT. Its protein product is CASSPGRGEAFF.

In its sample, this clonotype was seen a few times. The genes are TRBV24-1 and TRBJ2-7; 10 nucleotides align to TRBD2. The CDR3 has 15 amino acids. Germline V CDR1 and CDR2: KGHDR, SFDVKD. The V gene end was trimmed by 4 bases and the J gene end by 3 bases; junction bases not matched to a gene: 5. The DNA of the CDR3 is TGTGCCACCAGTGACCCACTAGCGGGGCTCTACGAGCAGTACTTC. Translation: CATSDPLAGLYEQYF.

This clonotype was seen more than once but under ten times. V is TRBV5-1 and J is TRBJ2-3, with D maybe TRBD1 (5 bases). V was pared by 1 base and J by 5 bases, with 23 bases between. The CDR3 is made up of 18 amino acids. Germline CDR1 SGHRS, CDR2 YFSETQ. The CDR3 DNA sequence: TGCGCCAGCAGCTTGCGGCCAGCCTTAGGGGTCGGTGGAGATACGCAGTATTTT. This sequence encodes CASSLRPALGVGGDTQYF.

This clonotype was seen a handful of times. V usage is TRBV5-1 and J usage is TRBJ2-1; D might be TRBD2 (6 bases). V was trimmed by 0 bases and J by 7 bases, leaving 14 bases between them. The germline gives CDR1 SGHRS, CDR2 YFSETQ. This CDR3 is 15 amino acids long. In DNA, the CDR3 is TGCGCCAGCAGCTTGGCAACGGGAGTCGGGAATGAGCAGTTCTTC. It is translated as CASSLATGVGNEQFF.

This clonotype was observed many times. The chain joins TRBV25-1 to TRBJ2-7, with 9 bases identical to TRBD1. The V and J ends lost 4 bases and 5 bases, in that order; junction bases with no gene match: 6. The CDR3 is made up of 14 amino acids. Germline V gene sequence: CDR1 MGHDK, CDR2 SYGVNS. In DNA, the CDR3 is TGTGCCAGCAGTGGACAGGGGGATAGCGACGAGCAGTACTTC. It translates to CASSGQGDSDEQYF.

This clonotype was counted a few times. The rearrangement joins TRBV11-2 to TRBJ2-7, with TRBD2 matching 9 bases. Germline-derived CDR1 and CDR2 are SGHAT and FQNNGV. CDR3 size: 13 residues. The CDR3, as DNA: TGTGCAACCGGGGGGACTAGCACCTACGAGCAGTACTTC. Protein: CATGGTSTYEQYF.

In its sample, this clonotype was seen a few times. This chain links TRBV6-5 with TRBJ2-7; 10 bases are shared with TRBD1. The CDR3 is 15 residues long. CDR1 and CDR2 (germline): MNHEY, SVGAGI. V was clipped by 7 bases and J by 5 bases; unmatched bases: 11. CDR3 bases: TGTGCCAGCACCCTCGGACAGGGGGTTAATAACGAGCAGTACTTC. It encodes CASTLGQGVNNEQYF.

This clonotype was seen a handful of times. The V and J genes are TRBV5-1 and TRBJ2-3, with D possibly being TRBD1 or TRBD2 (5 bases each). CDR1 is SGHRS and CDR2 is YFSETQ in the germline V gene. V lost 0 bases and J lost 2, with 16 bases in between. The CDR3 is made up of 17 amino acids. Here the CDR3 DNA reads TGCGCCAGCAGCTTGGAGTTTACCGGGGCGGTCACAGATACGCAGTATTTT. Translating it yields CASSLEFTGAVTDTQYF.

The chain couples TRBV21-1 to TRBJ1-1. TRBV21-1 is a recognized pseudogene. This CDR3 spans 13 amino acids. CDR3 DNA: TGTGCCAGCCTAAACAGTATGAACACTGAAGCTTTCTTT. Residues: CASLNSMNTEAFF.

This clonotype was detected only a few times. V usage is TRBV4-1 and J usage is TRBJ2-1; tentatively, D is TRBD2 (5 bases). Trimming stripped 0 bases from V and 6 bases from J, with 18 bases between. CDR3 length equals 17 residues. CDR1 is MGHRA and CDR2 is YSYEKL in the germline V gene. DNA for the CDR3: TGCGCCAGCAGCCAAGATAACGCGGGCCTTTCTCGCAATGAGCAGTTCTTC. Translating it yields CASSQDNAGLSRNEQFF.

The chain combines TRBV20-1 with TRBJ2-2, with D possibly TRBD2 on 7 matching bases. The germline V gene encodes CDR1 DFQATT and CDR2 SNEGSKA (reference sequence). This CDR3 spans 16 amino acids. V was clipped by 6 bases and J by 4 bases, with 21 bases between them. The CDR3 DNA is TGCAGTGCGAAGGAGGAGGCGGGGGCTATCACCGGGGAGCTGTTTTTT. Residues: CSAKEEAGAITGELFF.

The V call is TRBV20-1, the J call TRBJ2-1; the match to TRBD2 covers 9 bases. The V gene end was trimmed by 6 bases and the J gene end by 4 bases; junction bases not matched to a gene: 4. Germline-derived CDR1 and CDR2 are DFQATT and SNEGSKA (reference sequence). The CDR3 is 13 amino acids. CDR3 sequence (DNA): TGCAGTGCATCAGGACTAGCGTACAATGAGCAGTTCTTC. Translating gives CSASGLAYNEQFF.

This chain uses TRBV19 with TRBJ2-7, with 9 positions matching TRBD2. The junction had 10 bases not matched to a gene; V was cut back by 6 bases and J by 4 bases. The V gene's germline CDR1 is LNHDA and CDR2 SQIVND (reference sequence). The CDR3 has 15 amino acids. Here the CDR3 reads CASSPTSGFSYEQYF. Here the CDR3 DNA reads TGTGCCAGTAGCCCCACTAGCGGGTTCTCTTACGAGCAGTACTTC.

This clonotype was counted a few times. DNA of the CDR3: TGTGCCAGCAGTTACTGGGAGGGGGACTATGGCTACACCTTC. It specifies CASSYWEGDYGYTF. The chain has TRBV6-5 and TRBJ1-2, with D tentatively TRBD1 (6 bases). Trimming removed 1 base from V and 3 bases from J, with 9 bases in between. The V gene's germline CDR1 is MNHEY and CDR2 SVGAGI. The CDR3 runs 14 residues.

The chain combines TRBV7-2 with TRBJ2-1, with D unclear. With 1 base removed from V and 4 bases from J, the gap between germline ends came to 8 bases. CDR1 and CDR2 from the germline V gene are SGHTA and FQGNSA. The CDR3 loop spans 14 amino acids. CDR3 sequence reads: CASSLVTAYNEQFF. As DNA, the CDR3 is TGTGCCAGCAGCTTAGTTACTGCTTACAATGAGCAGTTCTTC.

This clonotype has more than one count but fewer than ten. The chain carries TRBV4-2 and TRBJ1-4; TRBD1 agrees at 8 bases. Germline V gives CDR1 LGHNA, CDR2 YNFKEQ. The CDR3 has 12 residues. V lost 5 bases to trimming and J lost 12 bases; unmatched junction nucleotides: 5. The CDR3 reads CASSGQGGELFF. In nucleotides, the CDR3 is TGTGCCAGCAGCGGACAGGGTGGGGAACTGTTTTTT.

This clonotype was seen more than once but under ten times. The genes are TRBV24-1 and TRBJ1-5; unclear D gene. The CDR3 spans 14 residues. Trimming removed 3 bases from V and 0 bases from J, with 5 bases in between. Germline CDR1 reads KGHDR; CDR2 reads SFDVKD. In nucleotides, the CDR3 is TGTGCCACCAGTGATCTGAATAGCAATCAGCCCCAGCATTTT. This codes for CATSDLNSNQPQHF.